This T cell receptor beta chain was sequenced during a study of OX40 agonist ivuxolimab in advanced cancers. Profiled with immunoSEQ multiplex PCR; TCRdb holds only in-frame clones, not every one. The data show around 94,000 clones, with more than 85% seen just once and 3.4% held by the top ten. The source is an adult with an advanced solid tumor such as melanoma, head and neck, liver or kidney cancer. Sequenced material: CD4+ or CD8+ T cells sorted from blood, taken in a trial of the OX40 agonist ivuxolimab.

In DNA, the CDR3 is TGTGCCAGCAGCGTGTCGGGAGCGGACTACAATGAGCAGTTCTTC. As protein: CASSVSGADYNEQFF. V usage is TRBV9 and J usage is TRBJ2-1; TRBD2 might be the D (6 bases). Germline V gene lookup returns CDR1 SGDLS and CDR2 YYNGEE. V was cut by 2 bases and J by 3 bases, with 12 bases left in between. The CDR3 totals 15 residues.